The source of this T cell receptor (beta chain) is a study of T cell repertoires in cytomegalovirus infection. Study-wide background: The public TCR beta signatures pointed to both CMV infection and matching HLA type. Study findings and constraints: HLA-C-restricted, CMV-specific TCR beta clonotypes were dominant ex vivo. Cumulative public TCR beta family frequency identified carriers of CMV plus the relevant HLA.

This CDR3 has 16 amino acids. Germline CDR1 SNHLY, CDR2 FYNNEI. V lost 2 bases to trimming and J lost 6 bases, with 14 bases between them. MiXCR, run by TCRdb on the reads, gives a single entry per CDR3 protein. This sample has more than 500,000 distinct CDR3 sequences, with approximately 15% found just once. Of note for this clonotype: Its antigen is still unknown.

The chain employs TRBV2 and TRBJ1-6; unclear D gene. Material: CD8+ T cells from PBMCs. This TCR came from a human donor in good health (CMV status not recorded). Some clones in this sample may be carry-over from other donors' samples. In nucleotides, the CDR3 is TGTGCCAGCAGTGAATTCCGGGTCTCACCTAATTCACCCCTCCACTTT. Translating it yields CASSEFRVSPNSPLHF.